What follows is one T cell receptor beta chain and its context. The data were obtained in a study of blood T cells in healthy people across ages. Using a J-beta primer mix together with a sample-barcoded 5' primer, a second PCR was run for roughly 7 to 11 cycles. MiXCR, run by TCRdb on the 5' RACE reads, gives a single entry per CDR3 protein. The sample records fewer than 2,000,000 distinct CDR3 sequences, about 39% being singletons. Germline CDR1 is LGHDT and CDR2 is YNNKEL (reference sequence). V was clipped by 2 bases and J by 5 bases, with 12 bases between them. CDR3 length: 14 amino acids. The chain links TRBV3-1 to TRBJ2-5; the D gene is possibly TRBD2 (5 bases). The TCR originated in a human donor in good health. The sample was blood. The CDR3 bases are TGTGCCAGCAGCCAAAGCCTAGCCGAGGAGACCCAGTACTTC. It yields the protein CASSQSLAEETQYF.